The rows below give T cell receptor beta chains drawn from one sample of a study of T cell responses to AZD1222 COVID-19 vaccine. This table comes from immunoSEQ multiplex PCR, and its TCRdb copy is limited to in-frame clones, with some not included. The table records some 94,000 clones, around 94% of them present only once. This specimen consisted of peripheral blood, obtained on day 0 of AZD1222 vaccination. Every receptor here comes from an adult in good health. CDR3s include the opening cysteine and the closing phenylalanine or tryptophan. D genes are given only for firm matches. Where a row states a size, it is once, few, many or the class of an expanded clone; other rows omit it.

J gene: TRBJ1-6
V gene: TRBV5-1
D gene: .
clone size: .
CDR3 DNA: TGCGCCAGCAGCTTCAGGGGTGATAGTTCACCCCTCCACTTT
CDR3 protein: CASSFRGDSSPLHF

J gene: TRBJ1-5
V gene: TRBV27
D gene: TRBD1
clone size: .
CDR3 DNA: TGTGCCAGCAGTTTGAGACAGGGGCCTCATCAGCCCCAGCATTTT
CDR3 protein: CASSLRQGPHQPQHF

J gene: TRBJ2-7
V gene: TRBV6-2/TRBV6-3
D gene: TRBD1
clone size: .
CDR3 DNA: TGTGCCAGCAGTCGAGGCGACAGGGGTTACGAGCAGTACTTC
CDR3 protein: CASSRGDRGYEQYF

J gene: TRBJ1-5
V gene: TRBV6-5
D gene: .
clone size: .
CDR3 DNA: TGTGCCACGGCAGTTCAACTGGGTCAGCCCCAGCATTTT
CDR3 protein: CATAVQLGQPQHF

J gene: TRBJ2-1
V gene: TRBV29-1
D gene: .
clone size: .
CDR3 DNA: TGCAGCGTTGAACGACCCCAAACGTACAATGAGCAGTTCTTC
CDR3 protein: CSVERPQTYNEQFF

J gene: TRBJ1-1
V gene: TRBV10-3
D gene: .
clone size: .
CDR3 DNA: TGTGCCATCAGTGAGTCTTATACAGGGAACCCGAACACTGAAGCTTTCTTT
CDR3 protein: CAISESYTGNPNTEAFF

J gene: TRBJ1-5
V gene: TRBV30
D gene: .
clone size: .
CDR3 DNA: TGTGCCTGGAGTGTAGGGGGGGGCAATCAGCCCCAGCATTTT
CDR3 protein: CAWSVGGGNQPQHF

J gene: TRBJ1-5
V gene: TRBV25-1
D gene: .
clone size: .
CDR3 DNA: TGTGCCAGCAGAATAGACAGCTTTAATCAGCCCCAGCATTTT
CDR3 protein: CASRIDSFNQPQHF

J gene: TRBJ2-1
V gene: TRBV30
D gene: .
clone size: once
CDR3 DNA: TGTGCCTGGAGATCAGGGAAGGTCTCCTACAATGAGCAGTTCTTC
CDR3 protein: CAWRSGKVSYNEQFF

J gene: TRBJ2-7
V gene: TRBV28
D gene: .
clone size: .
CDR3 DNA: TGTGCCAGCCCCCCAGGTGTCGGGGGCGTAGAATCCTACGAGCAGTACTTC
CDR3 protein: CASPPGVGGVESYEQYF

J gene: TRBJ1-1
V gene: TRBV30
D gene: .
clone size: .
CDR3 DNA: TGTGCCTGGAGTGGGCAGACGAACACTGAAGCTTTCTTT
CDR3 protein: CAWSGQTNTEAFF

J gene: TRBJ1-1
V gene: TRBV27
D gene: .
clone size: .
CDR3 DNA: TGTGCCAGCAGTTTAGGGGGGCTAAACACTGAAGCTTTCTTT
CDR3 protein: CASSLGGLNTEAFF

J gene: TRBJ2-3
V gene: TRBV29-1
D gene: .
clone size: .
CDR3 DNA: TGCAGCGTTGTTTGGGGGGGCAGACGTACGACAGATACGCAGTATTTT
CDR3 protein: CSVVWGGRRTTDTQYF

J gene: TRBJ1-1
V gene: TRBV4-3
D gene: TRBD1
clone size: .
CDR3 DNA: TGCGCCAGCAGCCAGTTGGTCGGACAGGGGGTTGATGCTTTCTTT
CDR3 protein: CASSQLVGQGVDAFF

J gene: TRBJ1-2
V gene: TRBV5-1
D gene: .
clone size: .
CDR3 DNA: TGCGCCAGCAGCTTGGATACGGACAAAAGCCTCTATGGCTACACCTTC
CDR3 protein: CASSLDTDKSLYGYTF

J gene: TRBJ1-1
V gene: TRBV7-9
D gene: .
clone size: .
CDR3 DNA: TGTGCCAGCAGCTTAAAGGTAGTCTCTGACACTGAAGCTTTCTTT
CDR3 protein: CASSLKVVSDTEAFF

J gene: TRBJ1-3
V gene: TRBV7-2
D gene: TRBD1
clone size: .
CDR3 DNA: TGTGCCAGCAGCCCGACCGGGACAGGGCTAGGAAACACCATATATTTT
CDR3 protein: CASSPTGTGLGNTIYF

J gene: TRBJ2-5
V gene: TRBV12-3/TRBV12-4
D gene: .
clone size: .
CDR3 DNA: TGTGCCAGCAGTTTAGTCGGCCAAGAGACCCAGTACTTC
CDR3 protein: CASSLVGQETQYF

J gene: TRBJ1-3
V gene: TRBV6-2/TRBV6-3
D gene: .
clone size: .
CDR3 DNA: TGTGCCAGCAGTTACTCGGCGGAACTTGGAAACACCATATATTTT
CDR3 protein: CASSYSAELGNTIYF

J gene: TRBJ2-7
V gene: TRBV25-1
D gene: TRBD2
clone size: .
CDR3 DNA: TGTGCCAGCAGTGAATTGGGCGGGAGAACTAGGTCCTACGAGCAGTACTTC
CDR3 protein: CASSELGGRTRSYEQYF

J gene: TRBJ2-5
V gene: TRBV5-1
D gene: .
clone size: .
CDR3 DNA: TGCGCCAGCAGCCCCGGAAGCAGGCCCCAAGAGACCCAGTACTTC
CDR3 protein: CASSPGSRPQETQYF

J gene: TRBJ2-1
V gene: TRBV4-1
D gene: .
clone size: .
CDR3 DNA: TGCGCCAGCAGCCAAGAAGGGACTTACAATGAGCAGTTCTTC
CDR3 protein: CASSQEGTYNEQFF

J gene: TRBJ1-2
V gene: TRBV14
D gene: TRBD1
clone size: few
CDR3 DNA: TGTGCCAGCAGCCAAGATTTCCAGGGGGCTTATGGCTACACCTTC
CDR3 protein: CASSQDFQGAYGYTF

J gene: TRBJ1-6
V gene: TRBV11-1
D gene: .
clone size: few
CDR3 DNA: TGTGCCAGCAGCGATACCCCAGATTCACCCCTCCACTTT
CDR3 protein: CASSDTPDSPLHF

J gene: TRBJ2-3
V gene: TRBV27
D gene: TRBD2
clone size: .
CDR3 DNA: TGTGCCAGCAGTCCACGGGCTCGGCGGGAGGAAGATACGCAGTATTTT
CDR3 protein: CASSPRARREEDTQYF

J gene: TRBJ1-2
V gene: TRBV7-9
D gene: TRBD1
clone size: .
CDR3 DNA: TGTGCCAGCAGCTTAACTGGGGACAGGGACCATGGCTACACCTTC
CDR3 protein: CASSLTGDRDHGYTF

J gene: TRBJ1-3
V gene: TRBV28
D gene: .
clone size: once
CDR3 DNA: TGTGCCAGCAGTTCCCCCCGACGGAGCGGGGGGACCATATATTTT
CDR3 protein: CASSSPRRSGGTIYF

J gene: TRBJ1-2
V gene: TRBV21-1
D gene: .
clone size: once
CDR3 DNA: TGTGCCAGCAGCAATAAAAGACGGGGGCGAGGGTATGGCTACACCTTC
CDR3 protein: CASSNKRRGRGYGYTF

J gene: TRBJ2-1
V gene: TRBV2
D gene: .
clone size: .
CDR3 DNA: TGTGCCAGCAGTGCCCGACTACGGGGTGAGCAGTTCTTC
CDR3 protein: CASSARLRGEQFF

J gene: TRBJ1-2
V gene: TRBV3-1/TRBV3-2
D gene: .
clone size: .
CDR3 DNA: TGTGCCAGCAGCCCCGGTTGGGGTGACTATGGCTACACCTTC
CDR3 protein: CASSPGWGDYGYTF

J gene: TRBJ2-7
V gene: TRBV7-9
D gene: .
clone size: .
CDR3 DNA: TGTGCCAGCAGCAACTATCCCCAGAACTCCTACGAGCAGTACTTC
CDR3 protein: CASSNYPQNSYEQYF

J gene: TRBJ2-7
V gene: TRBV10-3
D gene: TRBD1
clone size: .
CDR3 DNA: TGTGCCATCAGTGACGGCCAAACAGGGGGCTACTCCTACGAGCAGTACTTC
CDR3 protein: CAISDGQTGGYSYEQYF

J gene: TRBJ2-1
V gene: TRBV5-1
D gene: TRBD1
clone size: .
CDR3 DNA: TGCGCCAGCAGCGGCGGACAGGGGACCTACAATGAGCAGTTCTTC
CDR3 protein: CASSGGQGTYNEQFF

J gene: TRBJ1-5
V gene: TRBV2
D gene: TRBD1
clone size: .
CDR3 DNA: TGTGCCAGCAGTGAAATCAGGGGGCATCAGCCCCAGCATTTT
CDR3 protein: CASSEIRGHQPQHF

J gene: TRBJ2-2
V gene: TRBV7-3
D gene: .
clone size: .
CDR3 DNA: TGTGCCAGCAGCTTAGGCGGAAAGGACACCGGGGAGCTGTTTTTT
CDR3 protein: CASSLGGKDTGELFF

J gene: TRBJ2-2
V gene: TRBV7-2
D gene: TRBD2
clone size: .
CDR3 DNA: TGTGCCAGCAGCTCATGGCGGGAGAGCGGGGAGCTGTTTTTT
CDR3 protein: CASSSWRESGELFF

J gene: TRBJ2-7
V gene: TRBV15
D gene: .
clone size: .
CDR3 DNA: TGTGCCACCAGCAGAGATCTCGGGGGAGGCTACGAGCAGTACTTC
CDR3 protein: CATSRDLGGGYEQYF

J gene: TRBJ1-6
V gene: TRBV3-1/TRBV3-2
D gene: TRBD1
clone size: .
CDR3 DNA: TGTGCCAGCAGCCAGGCGGACAGGCCCCTCCACTTT
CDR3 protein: CASSQADRPLHF

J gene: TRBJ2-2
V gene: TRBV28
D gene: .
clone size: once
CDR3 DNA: TGTGCCAGCACCCAGGGTAGGCCTCACACCGGGGAGCTGTTTTTT
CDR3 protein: CASTQGRPHTGELFF

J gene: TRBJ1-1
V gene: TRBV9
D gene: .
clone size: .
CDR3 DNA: TGTGCCAGCAGCGCCACGACGGGTCTGAACACTGAAGCTTTCTTT
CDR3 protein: CASSATTGLNTEAFF

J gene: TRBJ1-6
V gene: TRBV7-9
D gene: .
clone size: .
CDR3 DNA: TGTGCCAGCAGCTTATTAGTTGGCAGATATAATTCACCCCTCCACTTT
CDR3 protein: CASSLLVGRYNSPLHF

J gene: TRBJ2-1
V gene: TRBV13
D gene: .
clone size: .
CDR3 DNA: TGTGCCAGCAGCTTAGGGTGGGGGTCGGAGTACAATGAGCAGTTCTTC
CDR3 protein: CASSLGWGSEYNEQFF

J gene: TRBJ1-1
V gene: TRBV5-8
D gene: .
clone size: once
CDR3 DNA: TGTGCCAGCAGCTTGGTCCCGAACACTGAAGCTTTCTTT
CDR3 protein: CASSLVPNTEAFF

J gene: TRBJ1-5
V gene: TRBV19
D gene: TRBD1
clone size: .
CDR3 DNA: TGTGCCAGTAGTATGCGACAGGGTAATCAGCCCCAGCATTTT
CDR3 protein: CASSMRQGNQPQHF

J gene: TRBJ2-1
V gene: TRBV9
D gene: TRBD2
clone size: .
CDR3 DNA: TGTGCCAGCAGCCCTAGGGATCGGGGGGGCCGACGTGAGCAGTTCTTC
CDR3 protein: CASSPRDRGGRREQFF

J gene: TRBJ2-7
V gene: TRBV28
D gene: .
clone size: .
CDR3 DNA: TGTGCCAGCAGTTTCGGATTGGCAGCAGAGCAGTACTTC
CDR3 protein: CASSFGLAAEQYF

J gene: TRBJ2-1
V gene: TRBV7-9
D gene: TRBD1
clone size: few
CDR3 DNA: TGTGCCAGCAGCTTCCAGGGGGATGAGCAGTTCTTC
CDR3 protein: CASSFQGDEQFF

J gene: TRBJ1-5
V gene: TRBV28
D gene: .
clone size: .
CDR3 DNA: TGTGCCAGCAGTTTCCTAGGGCAGCCCCAGCATTTT
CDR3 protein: CASSFLGQPQHF

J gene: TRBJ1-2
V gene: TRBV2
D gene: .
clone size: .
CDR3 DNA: TGTGCCAGCAGTGAACGGCCGGCTACCGGGGGCTATGGCTACACCTTC
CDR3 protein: CASSERPATGGYGYTF

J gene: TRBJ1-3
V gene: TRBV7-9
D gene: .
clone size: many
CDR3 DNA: TGTGCCAGCAGCTTACAGGGTTTCGGGAACACCATATATTTT
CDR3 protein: CASSLQGFGNTIYF

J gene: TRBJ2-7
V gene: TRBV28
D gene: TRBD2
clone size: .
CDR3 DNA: TGTGCCAGCAGTCAACTAGCGGGAGGATACGAGCAGTACTTC
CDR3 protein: CASSQLAGGYEQYF

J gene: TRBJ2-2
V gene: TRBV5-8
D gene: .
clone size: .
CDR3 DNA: TGTGCCAGCAGCTTGTCTAAGAGGGAGGTGTCCGGGGAGCTGTTTTTT
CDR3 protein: CASSLSKREVSGELFF

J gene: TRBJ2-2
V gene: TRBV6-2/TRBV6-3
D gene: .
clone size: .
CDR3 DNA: TGTGCCAGCAGTTACTCCACGACCAGGGCAGGGACCGGGGAGCTGTTTTTT
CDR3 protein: CASSYSTTRAGTGELFF

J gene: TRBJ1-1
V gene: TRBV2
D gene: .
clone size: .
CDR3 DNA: TGTGCCAGCAGAAGGGGGAGGGACACTGAAGCTTTCTTT
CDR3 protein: CASRRGRDTEAFF

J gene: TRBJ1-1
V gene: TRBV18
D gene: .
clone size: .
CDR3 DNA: TGTGCCAGCTCACCACCGGGACGTCTGGCGATGAACACTGAAGCTTTCTTT
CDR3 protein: CASSPPGRLAMNTEAFF

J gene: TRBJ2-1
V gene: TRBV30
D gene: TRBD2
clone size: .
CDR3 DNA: TGTGCCTATAAGTTAGCGGGAGGGCCGAATGAGCAGTTCTTC
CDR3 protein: CAYKLAGGPNEQFF

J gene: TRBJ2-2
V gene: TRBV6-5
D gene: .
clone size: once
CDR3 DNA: TGTGCCAGCAGTTACTCGGGCGGGGAGCTGTTTTTT
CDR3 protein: CASSYSGGELFF

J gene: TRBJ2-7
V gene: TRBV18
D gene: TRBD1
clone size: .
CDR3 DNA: TGTGCCAGCTCACCGTGGGACAGCTACGAGCAGTACTTC
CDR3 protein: CASSPWDSYEQYF